This TCR beta chain comes out of a study of T cells in Graves' hyperthyroidism and ophthalmopathy. General study findings and limits: Ophthalmopathy stood apart from stable hyperthyroidism in a 13 V-J model. Blood also carried most thyroid clonotypes expanded above 0.001.

V shed 4 bases and J 9 bases; nucleotides not matched to a gene: 13. This CDR3 has 16 amino acids. CDR1 and CDR2 (germline): MNHGY, SVAAGI. Researchers amplified the TCR beta CDR3 regions from RNA transcripts. A set of HTBI primers served as the primers for a first-round RT-PCR of the TCR CDR3. One entry per CDR3 protein results from TCRdb running MiXCR on the multiplex PCR reads. The sample gives 500,000 to 750,000 distinct CDR3 sequences, more than 15% of which show up once; 7.3% is in the top ten. The sample holds a few counts of this clonotype. As yet, its antigen is unknown. Diagnosis relied on clinical symptoms, serum thyroxine and TRAb, thyroid ultrasound and orbital computed tomography.

This receptor was identified in a woman in her 30s with Graves' hyperthyroidism. Input material: blood. V and J are TRBV6-9 and TRBJ2-2; 8 nucleotides line up with TRBD2. Here the CDR3 reads CASSFPGLAGDRELFF. The CDR3 DNA reads TGTGCCAGCAGTTTCCCCGGACTAGCTGGGGACCGGGAGCTGTTTTTT.